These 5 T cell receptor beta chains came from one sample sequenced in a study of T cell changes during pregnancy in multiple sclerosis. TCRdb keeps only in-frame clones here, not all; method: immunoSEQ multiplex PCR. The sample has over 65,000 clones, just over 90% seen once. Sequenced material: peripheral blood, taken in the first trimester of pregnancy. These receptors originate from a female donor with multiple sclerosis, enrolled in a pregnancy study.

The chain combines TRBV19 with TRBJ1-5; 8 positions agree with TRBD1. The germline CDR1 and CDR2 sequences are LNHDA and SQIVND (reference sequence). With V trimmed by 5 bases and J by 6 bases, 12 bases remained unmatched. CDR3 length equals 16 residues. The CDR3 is CASSPMGQGAGQPQHF. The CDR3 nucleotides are TGTGCCAGTAGTCCTATGGGGCAGGGGGCCGGTCAGCCCCAGCATTTT.

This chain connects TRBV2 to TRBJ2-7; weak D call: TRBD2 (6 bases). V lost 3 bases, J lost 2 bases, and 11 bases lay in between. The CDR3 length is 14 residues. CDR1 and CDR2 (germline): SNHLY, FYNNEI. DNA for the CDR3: TGTGCCAGCAGTGAGTCGGGAGTGGCCTACGAGCAGTACTTC. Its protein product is CASSESGVAYEQYF.

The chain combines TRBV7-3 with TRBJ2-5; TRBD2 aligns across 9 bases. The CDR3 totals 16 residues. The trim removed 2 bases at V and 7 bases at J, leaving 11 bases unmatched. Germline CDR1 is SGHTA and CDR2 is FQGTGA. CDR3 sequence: CASSLSSGGPAGTQYF. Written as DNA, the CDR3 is TGTGCCAGCAGCTTATCGAGCGGGGGGCCGGCGGGGACCCAGTACTTC.

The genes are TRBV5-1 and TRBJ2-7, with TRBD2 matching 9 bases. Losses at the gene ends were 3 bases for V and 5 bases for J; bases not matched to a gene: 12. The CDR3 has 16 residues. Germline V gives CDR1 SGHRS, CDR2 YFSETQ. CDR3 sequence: CASSSGIAGAADEQYF. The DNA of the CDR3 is TGCGCCAGCAGCTCGGGTATAGCGGGAGCGGCTGACGAGCAGTACTTC. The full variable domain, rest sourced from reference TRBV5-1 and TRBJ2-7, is KAGVTQTPRYLIKTRGQQVTLSCSPISGHRSVSWYQQTPGQGLQFLFEYFSETQRNKGNFPGRFSGRQFSNSRSEMNVSTLELGDSALYLCASSSGIAGAADEQYFGPGTRLTVT.

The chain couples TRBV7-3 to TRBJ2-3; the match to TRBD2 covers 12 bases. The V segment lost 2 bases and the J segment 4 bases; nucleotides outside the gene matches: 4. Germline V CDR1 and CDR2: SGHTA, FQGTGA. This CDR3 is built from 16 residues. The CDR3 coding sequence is TGTGCCAGCAGCTTACTAGCTAGCGGGGGGGCAGATACGCAGTATTTT. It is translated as CASSLLASGGADTQYF.